The 9 T cell receptor beta chains given below trace back to one sample, sequenced in a study of T cells in Graves' hyperthyroidism and ophthalmopathy. TCR beta CDR3 region amplification was performed from RNA transcripts. The HTBI set primed first-round TCR CDR3 RT-PCR. One entry per CDR3 protein, called by TCRdb with MiXCR from the multiplex PCR reads. The table includes hundreds of thousands of distinct CDR3 sequences, less than 15% detected once. Sequenced input: blood. The receptors were sampled from a woman between 18 and 29 years old with Graves' hyperthyroidism.

This clonotype was seen ten or more times. J is TRBJ2-7 and V is TRBV28; unclear D gene. This CDR3 is 12 amino acids long. Trimming stripped 5 bases from V and 6 bases from J, with 11 bases between. Germline CDR1 is MDHEN and CDR2 is SYDVKM. The CDR3: CASSVTVPEQYF. The CDR3 DNA reads TGTGCCAGCAGTGTTACGGTCCCCGAGCAGTACTTC.

Many counts were recorded for this clonotype. V and J are TRBV6-1 and TRBJ1-2; 12 bases are shared with TRBD1. This CDR3 has 20 residues. The germline CDR1 and CDR2 sequences are MNHNS and SASEGT. With V trimmed by 0 bases and J by 4 bases, 15 bases remained unmatched. This chain's CDR3 is CASSEATLLRGTGGSYGYTF. For the CDR3, the DNA is TGTGCCAGCAGTGAAGCAACTCTACTCCGCGGGACAGGGGGCTCCTATGGCTACACCTTC.

The chain combines TRBV9 with TRBJ2-3; 7 bases agree with TRBD2. Losses at the gene ends were 2 bases for V and 0 bases for J; bases not matched to a gene: 9. CDR1 and CDR2 (germline): SGDLS, YYNGEE. This CDR3 has 17 residues. The CDR3 region has the DNA TGTGCCAGCAGCGTTAGTAGCGGGCACCTTAGCACAGATACGCAGTATTTT. Its protein product is CASSVSSGHLSTDTQYF.

A note on this clonotype: This may be a read error: a much more frequent sequence differs by one nucleotide. The chain joins TRBV7-8 to TRBJ2-2; TRBD1 agrees at 7 bases. CDR3 length: 16 amino acids. Trimming removed 5 bases from V and 4 bases from J; junction bases left unmatched: 10. In germline, CDR1 is SGHVS, CDR2 FQNEAQ. The CDR3 coding sequence is TGTGCCAGCAGCGCCCGAGGGGGCACCGGCACCGGGGAGCTGTTTTTT. It codes for CASSARGGTGTGELFF.

Ten or more counts support this clonotype. The chain is built from TRBV7-6 and TRBJ2-5; TRBD2 aligns across 11 bases. J lost 0 bases, V lost 4 bases, and 1 base had no gene match. The CDR3 loop spans 15 amino acids. Germline CDR1 SGHVS, CDR2 FNYEAQ. CDR3 residues: CASSSLAGDQETQYF. CDR3 nucleotides: TGTGCCAGCAGCTCACTAGCGGGGGACCAAGAGACCCAGTACTTC.

A remark on this clonotype: Just one base apart from a much larger clone, this may be a read error. The CDR3 carries no conserved terminal phenylalanine or tryptophan, so it likely arises from a read error. The chain is built from TRBV6-5 and TRBJ1-2, with 8 bases aligning to TRBD1. This CDR3 is built from 13 residues. J was trimmed by 8 bases and V by 4 bases; bases with no gene match: 6. CDR1 and CDR2 from the germline V gene are MNHEY and SVGAGI. CDR3 nucleotides: TGTGCCAGCAGTTCCGGACAGGGCCGAGGCTACACCCTC. This encodes CASSSGQGRGYTL.

This clonotype was seen ten or more times. V gene TRBV27 combines with J gene TRBJ1-2; tentative D call: TRBD1 (6 bases). This CDR3 has 14 residues. Trimming took off 3 bases at V and 7 bases at J, with 15 bases between the two ends. Germline assignment: CDR1 MNHEY and CDR2 SMNVEV (reference sequence). Written as DNA, the CDR3 is TGTGCCAGCAGTTTCACGTCGGCAGGGGTTGGCTACACCTTC. Its translation is CASSFTSAGVGYTF.

This sequence joins TRBV6-1 and TRBJ2-7; 9 bases match TRBD2. Unmatched junction bases numbered 7, after V lost 7 bases and J lost 0 bases. Germline CDR1 is MNHNS and CDR2 is SASEGT. The CDR3 is 15 amino acids. CDR3 in amino acids: CASIRLAESSYEQYF. CDR3 DNA sequence: TGTGCCAGCATTAGACTAGCGGAGTCCTCCTACGAGCAGTACTTC.

This clonotype has at least ten counts. The CDR3 bases are TGTGCCAGCAGCGTAGCGACTAGCGGGGCCTCCACAGATACGCAGTATTTT. This encodes CASSVATSGASTDTQYF. The V gene is TRBV9, the J gene TRBJ2-3, with 11 nucleotides matching TRBD2. The CDR3 sequence is 17 residues long. In germline, CDR1 is SGDLS, CDR2 YYNGEE. Trimming cost V 0 bases and J 2 bases; bases outside gene matches: 5.